This T cell receptor beta chain was captured by sequencing in a study of blood T cell repertoires in COVID-19. As processed by the authors: Reference gene primer amplification yielded estimated nucleated cell counts. Profiling relied on immunoSEQ multiplex PCR, and the TCRdb table lists in-frame clones only, not all of them. The V and J calls and clone size are taken from that table; D and trimming were inferred from the DNA. The table lists about 54,000 clones, roughly 84% of them singletons. This CDR3 is 14 amino acids long. With 3 bases removed from V and 6 bases from J, the gap between germline ends came to 17 bases. Germline V gene lookup returns CDR1 GTSNPN and CDR2 SVGIG (reference sequence).

The chain combines TRBV30 with TRBJ1-2, with D hard to call. The sequence was obtained from a man aged 35-49 years with active COVID-19. The specimen was peripheral blood. CDR3 sequence: CAWSSGGPADGYTF. CDR3 coding DNA: TGTGCCTGGAGCTCAGGAGGACCGGCGGATGGCTACACCTTC.